These 20 T cell receptor beta chains share one sample of origin, sequenced in a study of blood T cell repertoires in COVID-19. Generated by immunoSEQ multiplex PCR, the TCRdb table keeps only in-frame clones and is missing some. The table shows fewer than 300,000 clones, with around 89% occurring only once. Input material: peripheral blood. The receptors derive from a woman aged 45-65 years with COVID-19, enrolled during active disease.

The chain is built from TRBV18 and TRBJ1-6; 9 nucleotides match TRBD1. This CDR3 has 14 residues. CDR1 and CDR2 (germline): KGHSH, LQKENI. The V and J ends lost 5 bases and 9 bases, in that order; junction bases with no gene match: 5. The CDR3 loop is CASSRDRDPSPLHF. The CDR3 DNA follows: TGTGCCAGCTCAAGGGACAGGGATCCTTCACCCCTCCACTTT.

This clone was counted a few times. The chain carries TRBV11-3 and TRBJ1-5; D unclear. Germline V CDR1 and CDR2: SGHNT, YENEEA. Trimming removed 1 base at V and 5 bases at J, with 6 bases between. This CDR3 has 13 residues. The CDR3 loop is CASSLGGDQPQHF. DNA for the CDR3: TGTGCCAGCAGCTTAGGCGGAGATCAGCCCCAGCATTTT. The full variable domain, in which reference TRBV11-3 and TRBJ1-5 provide the parts outside the CDR3, is EAGVVQSPRYKIIEKKQPVAFWCNPISGHNTLYWYLQNLGQGPELLIRYENEEAVDDSQLPKDRFSAERLKGVDSTLKIQPAELGDSAVYLCASSLGGDQPQHFGDGTRLSIL.

The chain uses TRBV9 and TRBJ2-6; the D gene is possibly TRBD1 (6 bases). Germline values: CDR1 SGDLS, CDR2 YYNGEE. The CDR3 is made up of 19 amino acids. V lost 0 bases and J lost 0, with 16 bases in between. CDR3 DNA: TGTGCCAGCAGCGTAGCTCTGGGGGCGGTCCTCTCTGGGGCCAACGTCCTGACTTTC. Translating it yields CASSVALGAVLSGANVLTF.

The J gene is TRBJ1-1, the V gene TRBV2; D perhaps matches TRBD1 (5 bases). Germline CDR1 reads SNHLY; CDR2 reads FYNNEI. CDR3 length equals 14 residues. With 5 bases removed from V and 3 bases from J, the gap between germline ends came to 13 bases. The CDR3 DNA follows: TGTGCCAGCAGTAGGGGCCCAGAGGACACTGAAGCTTTCTTT. As protein: CASSRGPEDTEAFF.

The V and J genes are TRBV13 and TRBJ1-2; possibly TRBD1 for D (6 bases). Germline lookup yields CDR1 PRHDT and CDR2 FYEKMQ (reference sequence). Trimming took 0 bases from V and 5 from J, leaving 10 bases between them. CDR3 length equals 14 residues. Here the CDR3 reads CASSLGAQGYGYTF. The DNA of the CDR3 is TGTGCCAGCAGCTTAGGTGCCCAGGGGTATGGCTACACCTTC.

The chain recombines TRBV7-9 with TRBJ2-7; 12 bases are shared with TRBD2. The germline CDR1 and CDR2 sequences are SEHNR and FQNEAQ (reference sequence). The V gene end was trimmed by 5 bases and the J gene end by 0 bases; junction bases not matched to a gene: 11. The CDR3 totals 18 residues. In DNA form, the CDR3 reads TGTGCCAGCAGCCACCGGACTAGCGGGACGTTGGGCTCCTACGAGCAGTACTTC. As protein: CASSHRTSGTLGSYEQYF. Filled out from reference TRBV7-9 and TRBJ2-7, the complete variable domain reads DTGVSQNPRHKITKRGQNVTFRCDPISEHNRLYWYRQTLGQGPEFLTYFQNEAQLEKSRLLSDRFSAERPKGSFSTLEIQRTEQGDSAMYLCASSHRTSGTLGSYEQYFGPGTRLTVT.

The chain uses TRBV4-1 and TRBJ2-1; perhaps TRBD1 as D (6 bases). CDR3 size: 16 residues. CDR1 is MGHRA and CDR2 is YSYEKL in the germline V gene. The V end was cut by 6 bases, the J end by 0 bases, with 15 bases between. The CDR3 DNA reads as TGCGCCAGCAGGCGACAGGACTTAGTCTCCTACAATGAGCAGTTCTTC. Translated, it gives CASRRQDLVSYNEQFF.

The table lists this clone with a few counts. The rearrangement uses TRBV30 and TRBJ1-5; no definite D call. The CDR3 contains 15 residues. V was clipped by 2 bases and J by 3 bases, with 14 bases between them. CDR1 is GTSNPN and CDR2 is SVGIG in the germline V gene (reference sequence). CDR3 nucleotides: TGTGCCTGGAGTCGGGGAGACACTTTCAATCAGCCCCAGCATTTT. It is translated as CAWSRGDTFNQPQHF.

V usage is TRBV5-1 and J usage is TRBJ2-2; possible D gene TRBD2, 6 bases. The CDR3 is 16 amino acids. The germline CDR1 and CDR2 sequences are SGHRS and YFSETQ. The V end lost 4 bases, the J end lost 1 base, and 14 bases lay between the germline ends. CDR3 DNA: TGCGCCAGCAGCGCCCCGGGACTCATGAACACCGGGGAGCTGTTTTTT. It translates to CASSAPGLMNTGELFF.

The J gene is TRBJ2-3, the V gene TRBV9; D perhaps matches TRBD2 (5 bases). V was clipped by 0 bases and J by 5 bases, with 13 bases between them. CDR1 and CDR2 from the germline V gene are SGDLS and YYNGEE. The CDR3 spans 15 residues. The CDR3 region is CASSVVSGIRDTQYF. Here the CDR3 DNA reads TGTGCCAGCAGCGTAGTCTCCGGGATCAGAGATACGCAGTATTTT.

The gene calls are TRBV19 and TRBJ2-6; 9 bases line up with TRBD1. Looked up from germline, CDR1 is LNHDA and CDR2 is SQIVND (reference sequence). With 6 bases clipped from V and 2 bases from J, the junction kept 8 bases outside the gene matches. The CDR3 contains 17 residues. In DNA form, the CDR3 reads TGTGCCAGTAGGGACAGGGGTTCTCCCGCTGGGGCCAACGTCCTGACTTTC. Its protein is CASRDRGSPAGANVLTF.

The chain couples TRBV10-2 to TRBJ1-5; no definite D call. V lost 6 bases to trimming and J lost 2 bases, with 20 bases between them. The germline CDR1 and CDR2 sequences are WSHSY and SAAADI. The length of the CDR3 is 17 residues. The CDR3 protein is CASSGENSVSGNQPQHF. In DNA form, the CDR3 reads TGCGCCAGCAGCGGGGAGAATTCTGTTTCAGGCAATCAGCCCCAGCATTTT.

This chain joins TRBV6-5 and TRBJ1-1, with D hard to call. Germline-derived CDR1 and CDR2 are MNHEY and SVGAGI. The CDR3 consists of 13 residues. V lost 5 bases and J lost 1, with 8 bases in between. The CDR3 region has the DNA TGTGCCAGCAGTCGAACACAGAACACTGAAGCTTTCTTT. Translating it yields CASSRTQNTEAFF.

The chain employs TRBV18 and TRBJ2-3; 10 nucleotides align to TRBD1. Trimming cost V 4 bases and J 13 bases; bases outside gene matches: 2. CDR3 length: 11 amino acids. CDR1 and CDR2 from the germline V gene are KGHSH and LQKENI. CDR3 in amino acids: CASSLDRGKYF. For the CDR3, the DNA is TGTGCCAGCTCACTGGACAGGGGGAAGTATTTT.

The chain carries TRBV19 and TRBJ2-3; 9 positions match TRBD2. V shed 3 bases and J 5 bases; nucleotides not matched to a gene: 6. Germline CDR1 is LNHDA and CDR2 is SQIVND (reference sequence). This CDR3 comprises 15 residues. Here the CDR3 reads CASSILAGEGDTQYF. Written as DNA, the CDR3 is TGTGCCAGTAGTATTTTAGCGGGAGAAGGAGATACGCAGTATTTT.

The chain employs TRBV6-5 and TRBJ2-3; tentative D call: TRBD1 (6 bases). CDR1 is MNHEY, CDR2 SVGAGI, per germline. Trimming shortened V by 6 bases and J by 2 bases, and 15 bases separated the two germline ends. CDR3 length: 15 amino acids. CDR3 region: CASSPDREYTDTQYF. The CDR3 nucleotides are TGTGCCAGCAGCCCGGACAGAGAATACACAGATACGCAGTATTTT.

This clone was seen only once. This chain links TRBV15 with TRBJ1-5; D may be TRBD1 (5 bases). Germline V gene sequence: CDR1 LNHNV, CDR2 YYDKDF (reference sequence). CDR3 length equals 14 residues. The V end was cut by 5 bases, the J end by 6 bases, with 14 bases between. DNA for the CDR3: TGTGCCACCAGCCCGCAGGGTCAGAGTCAGCCCCAGCATTTT. Residues: CATSPQGQSQPQHF.

The V call is TRBV5-1, the J call TRBJ1-4; D ambiguous. V was shortened by 0 bases and J by 1 base, with 7 bases between the two germline ends. This CDR3 has 15 residues. Germline loops: CDR1 SGHRS, CDR2 YFSETQ. CDR3 loop: CASSLAAGTNEKLFF. The CDR3 region has the DNA TGCGCCAGCAGCTTGGCTGCAGGAACTAATGAAAAACTGTTTTTT.

The CDR3 sequence is CASKDAGGPGEQFF. CDR3 sequence (DNA): TGTGCCAGCAAAGATGCGGGAGGGCCAGGAGAGCAGTTCTTC. The V gene is TRBV2, the J gene TRBJ2-1; 9 bases are a match to TRBD2. The CDR3 contains 14 residues. The V and J ends lost 7 bases and 10 bases, in that order; junction bases with no gene match: 11. The germline gives CDR1 SNHLY, CDR2 FYNNEI.

This chain connects TRBV14 to TRBJ2-5; 7 positions match TRBD2. V was clipped by 2 bases and J by 4 bases; unmatched bases: 1. Germline CDR1 is SGHDN and CDR2 is FVKESK. CDR3 size: 13 residues. The CDR3 spells CASSQWEGETQYF. The CDR3 region has the DNA TGTGCCAGCAGCCAATGGGAGGGAGAGACCCAGTACTTC.